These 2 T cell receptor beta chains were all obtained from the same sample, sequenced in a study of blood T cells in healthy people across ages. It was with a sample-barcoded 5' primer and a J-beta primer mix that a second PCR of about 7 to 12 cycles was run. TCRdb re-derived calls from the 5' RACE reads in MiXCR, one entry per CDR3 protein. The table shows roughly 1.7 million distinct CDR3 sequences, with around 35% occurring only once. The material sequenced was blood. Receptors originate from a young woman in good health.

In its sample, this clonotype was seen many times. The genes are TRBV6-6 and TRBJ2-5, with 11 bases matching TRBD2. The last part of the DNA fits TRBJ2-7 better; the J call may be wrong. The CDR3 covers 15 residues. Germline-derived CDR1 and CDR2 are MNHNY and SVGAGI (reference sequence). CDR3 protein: CASSSLLAGDGEQYF. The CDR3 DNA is TGTGCCAGCAGTTCATTACTAGCGGGAGACGGCGAGCAGTACTTC.

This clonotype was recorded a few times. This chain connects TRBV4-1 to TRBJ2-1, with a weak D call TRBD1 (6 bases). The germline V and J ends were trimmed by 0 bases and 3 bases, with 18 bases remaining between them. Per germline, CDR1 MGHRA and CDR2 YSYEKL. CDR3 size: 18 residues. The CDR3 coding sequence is TGCGCCAGCAGCCAAGAAGGGGGTTGGCAGGGACACTACAATGAGCAGTTCTTC. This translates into CASSQEGGWQGHYNEQFF.